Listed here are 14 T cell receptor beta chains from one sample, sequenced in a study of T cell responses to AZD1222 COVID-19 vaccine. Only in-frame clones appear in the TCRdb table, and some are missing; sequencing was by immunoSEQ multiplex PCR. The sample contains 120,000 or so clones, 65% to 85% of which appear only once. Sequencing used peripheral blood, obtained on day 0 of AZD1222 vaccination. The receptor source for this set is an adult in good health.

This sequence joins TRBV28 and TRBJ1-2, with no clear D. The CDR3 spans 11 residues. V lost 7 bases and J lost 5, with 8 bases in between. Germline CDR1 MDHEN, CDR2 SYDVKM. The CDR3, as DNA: TGTGCCAGCAACAAAGCGTATGGCTACACCTTC. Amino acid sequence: CASNKAYGYTF.

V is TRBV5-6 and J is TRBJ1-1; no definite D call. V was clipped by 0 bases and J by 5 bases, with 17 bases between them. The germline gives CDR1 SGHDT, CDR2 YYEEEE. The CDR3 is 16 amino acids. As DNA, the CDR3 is TGTGCCAGCAGCTTGGATCGCCGAGGCTCGGGGACTGAAGCTTTCTTT. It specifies CASSLDRRGSGTEAFF.

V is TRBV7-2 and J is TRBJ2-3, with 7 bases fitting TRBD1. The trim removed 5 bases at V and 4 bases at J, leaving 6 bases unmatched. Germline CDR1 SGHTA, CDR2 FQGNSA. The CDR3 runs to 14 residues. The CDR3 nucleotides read TGTGCCAGCAGCCAACAGGGGCGCTCAGATACGCAGTATTTT. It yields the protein CASSQQGRSDTQYF. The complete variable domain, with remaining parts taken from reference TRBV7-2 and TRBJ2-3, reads GAGVSQSPSNKVTEKGKDVELRCDPISGHTALYWYRQSLGQGLEFLIYFQGNSAPDKSGLPSDRFSAERTGGSVSTLTIQRTQQEDSAVYLCASSQQGRSDTQYFGPGTRLTVL.

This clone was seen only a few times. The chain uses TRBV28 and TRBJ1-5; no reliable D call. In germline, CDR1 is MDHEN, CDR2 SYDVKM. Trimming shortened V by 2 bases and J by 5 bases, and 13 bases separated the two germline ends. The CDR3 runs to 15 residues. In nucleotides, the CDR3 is TGTGCCAGCAGTTTAACACAAGAGGTGGATCAGCCCCAGCATTTT. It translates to CASSLTQEVDQPQHF.

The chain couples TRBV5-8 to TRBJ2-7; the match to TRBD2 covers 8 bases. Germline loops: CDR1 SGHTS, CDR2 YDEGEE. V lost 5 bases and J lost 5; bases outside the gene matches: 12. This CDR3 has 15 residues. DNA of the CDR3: TGTGCCAGCAGTTTTGTTGGGCGGGGGGCCGACGAGCAGTACTTC. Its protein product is CASSFVGRGADEQYF.

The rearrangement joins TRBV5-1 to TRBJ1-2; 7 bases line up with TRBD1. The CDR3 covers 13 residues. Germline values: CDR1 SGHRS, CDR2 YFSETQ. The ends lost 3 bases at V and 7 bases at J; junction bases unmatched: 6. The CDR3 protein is CASSSEGALGYTF. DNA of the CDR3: TGCGCCAGCAGCTCGGAGGGGGCCCTTGGCTACACCTTC.

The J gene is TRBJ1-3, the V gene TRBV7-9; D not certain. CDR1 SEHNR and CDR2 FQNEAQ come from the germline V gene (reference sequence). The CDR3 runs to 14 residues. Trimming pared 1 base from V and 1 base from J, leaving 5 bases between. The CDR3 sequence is CASSLGSSGNTIYF. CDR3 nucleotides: TGTGCCAGCAGCTTAGGGAGTTCTGGAAACACCATATATTTT.

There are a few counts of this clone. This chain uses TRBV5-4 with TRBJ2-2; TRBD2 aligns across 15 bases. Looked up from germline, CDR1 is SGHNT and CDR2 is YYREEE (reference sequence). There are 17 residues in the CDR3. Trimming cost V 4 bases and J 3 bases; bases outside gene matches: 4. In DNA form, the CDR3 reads TGTGCCAGCAGCCGGACTAGCGGGAGGGCCTACACCGGGGAGCTGTTTTTT. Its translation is CASSRTSGRAYTGELFF. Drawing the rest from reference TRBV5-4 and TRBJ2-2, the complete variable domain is ETGVTQSPTHLIKTRGQQVTLRCSSQSGHNTVSWYQQALGQGPQFIFQYYREEENGRGNFPPRFSGLQFPNYSSELNVNALELDDSALYLCASSRTSGRAYTGELFFGEGSRLTVL.

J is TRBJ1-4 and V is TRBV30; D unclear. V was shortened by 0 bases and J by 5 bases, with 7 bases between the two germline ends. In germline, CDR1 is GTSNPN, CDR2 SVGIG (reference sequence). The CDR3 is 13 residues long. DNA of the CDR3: TGTGCCTGGAGTGTATCGGTGAATGAAAAACTGTTTTTT. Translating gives CAWSVSVNEKLFF.

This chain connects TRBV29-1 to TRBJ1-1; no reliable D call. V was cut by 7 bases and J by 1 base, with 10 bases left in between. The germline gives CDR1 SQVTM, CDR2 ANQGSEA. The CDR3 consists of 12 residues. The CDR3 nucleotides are TGCAGCGCCCGGACGGGGAACACTGAAGCTTTCTTT. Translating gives CSARTGNTEAFF.

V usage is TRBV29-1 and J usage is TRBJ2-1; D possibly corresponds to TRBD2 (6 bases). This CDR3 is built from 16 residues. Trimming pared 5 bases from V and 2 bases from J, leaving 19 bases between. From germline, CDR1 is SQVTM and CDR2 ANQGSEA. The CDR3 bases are TGCAGCGTTCAAGTGGGGGGAGGCTATACCTACAATGAGCAGTTCTTC. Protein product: CSVQVGGGYTYNEQFF.

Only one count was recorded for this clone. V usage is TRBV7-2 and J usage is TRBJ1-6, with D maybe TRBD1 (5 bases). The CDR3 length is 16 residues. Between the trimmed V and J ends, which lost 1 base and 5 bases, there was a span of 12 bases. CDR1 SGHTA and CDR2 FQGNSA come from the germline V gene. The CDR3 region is CASSLDRGRNNSPLHF. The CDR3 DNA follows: TGTGCCAGCAGCTTAGACCGGGGCCGAAATAATTCACCCCTCCACTTT.

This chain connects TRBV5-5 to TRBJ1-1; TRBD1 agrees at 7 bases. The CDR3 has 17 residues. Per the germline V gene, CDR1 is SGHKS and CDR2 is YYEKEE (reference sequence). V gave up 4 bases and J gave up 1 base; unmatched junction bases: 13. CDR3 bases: TGTGCCAGCAGCCCGACAGGGCGATCACGGGGGAACACTGAAGCTTTCTTT. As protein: CASSPTGRSRGNTEAFF.

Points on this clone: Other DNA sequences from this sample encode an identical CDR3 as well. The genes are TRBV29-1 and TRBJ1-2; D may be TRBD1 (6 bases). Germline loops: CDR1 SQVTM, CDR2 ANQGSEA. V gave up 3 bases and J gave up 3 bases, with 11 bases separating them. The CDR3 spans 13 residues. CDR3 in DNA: TGCAGCGTTGACAAACAGGGTTACTATGGCTACACCTTC. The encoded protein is CSVDKQGYYGYTF.